A selection of T cell receptor beta chains follows, all from one sample in a study of blood T cells in healthy people across ages. TCRdb re-called the 5' RACE reads through MiXCR, storing one row per CDR3 protein. The data show approximately 800,000 distinct CDR3 sequences, about half seen once. The sequenced sample was blood. These receptors came from a man older than 75 in good health. Both conserved end residues are part of each CDR3. Each record gives: clone size, J gene, V gene, D gene, CDR3 DNA, CDR3 protein. The D gene is left open where the match is weak. Size tells how often a clone was seen (once, few, many) or the class of an expanded clone, and some rows leave it out.

>.|TRBJ2-2|TRBV9|TRBD1
TGTGCCAGCAGCATACTCACAGGGGAAGGCGGGGAGCTGTTTTTT
CASSILTGEGGELFF
>.|TRBJ2-2|TRBV15|.
TGTGCCACCAGCAGAGATAGCAGGGCCCACACCGGGGAGCTGTTTTTT
CATSRDSRAHTGELFF
>.|TRBJ2-2|TRBV7-6|TRBD2
TGTGCCAGCAGCTTACAAGCGGGGGGTTTCACCGGGGAGCTGTTTTTT
CASSLQAGGFTGELFF
>.|TRBJ2-7|TRBV20-1|.
TGCAGGGCGAACTACAGGGTCCGCGAGCAGTACTTC
CRANYRVREQYF
>.|TRBJ2-7|TRBV20-1|.
TGCAGTGCTAGGGGACTGACATCCTACGAGCAGTACTTC
CSARGLTSYEQYF
>.|TRBJ1-6|TRBV28|.
TGTGCCAGCAGTTTAGGCCGTTCACCCCTCCACTTT
CASSLGRSPLHF
>many|TRBJ2-1|TRBV28|.
TGTGCCAGCAGTTTAGGTGGAGTGGGCAATGAGCAGTTCTTC
CASSLGGVGNEQFF
>.|TRBJ2-1|TRBV2|TRBD2
TGTGCCAGCAGTGACGTAGCGGGAGTATCGGATGAGCAGTTCTTC
CASSDVAGVSDEQFF
>.|TRBJ2-1|TRBV20-1|TRBD2
TGCAGTGCCCCTAGCGGGGGGCACAATGAGCAGTTCTTC
CSAPSGGHNEQFF
>.|TRBJ1-2|TRBV20-1|.
TGCAGTGTTAGATGGGAGGTGGGCTATGGCTACACCTTC
CSVRWEVGYGYTF
>once|TRBJ2-7|TRBV15|.
TGTGCCACCAGCAAAGATCAGGACAACTACGAGCAGTACTTC
CATSKDQDNYEQYF
>.|TRBJ2-3|TRBV3-1|TRBD2
TGTGCCAGCAGCTATACTAGCGGGCCTGGGGATACGCAGTATTTT
CASSYTSGPGDTQYF
>once|TRBJ2-3|TRBV25-1|TRBD2
TGTGCCAGCAGTGAATTAGCGGGGGGGCTTACAGATACGCAGTATTTT
CASSELAGGLTDTQYF
>.|TRBJ1-4|TRBV7-2|.
TGTGCCAGCAGCTTAAATAGCGACAGCAAAAAACTGTTTTTT
CASSLNSDSKKLFF
>.|TRBJ2-4|TRBV5-1|TRBD2
TGCGCCAGCAGCGTGGACGGGGGGAACATTCAGTACTTC
CASSVDGGNIQYF
>.|TRBJ2-5|TRBV19|.
TGTGCCAGCAGTATGGGGACACAGGAGACCCAGTACTTC
CASSMGTQETQYF
>few|TRBJ2-3|TRBV5-1|.
TGCGCCAGCAGCGGGCGGACGTCGTCTAGCACAGATACGCAGTATTTT
CASSGRTSSSTDTQYF
>.|TRBJ2-1|TRBV9|.
TGTGCCAGCAGCGTAGACGGGAGACCCTACAATGAGCAGTTCTTC
CASSVDGRPYNEQFF